The clone carrying this T cell receptor (beta chain) turned up a few times. This specimen belongs to a study of T cell changes during pregnancy in multiple sclerosis. Using immunoSEQ multiplex PCR, the repertoire was profiled, and TCRdb retains in-frame clones only, with some absent. The sample carries around 66,000 clones, 90% to 95% recorded once. This CDR3 contains 12 residues. CDR1 SNHLY and CDR2 FYNNEI come from the germline V gene. Trimming stripped 5 bases from V and 4 bases from J, with 8 bases between. This receptor was identified in a female donor in good health, enrolled as a control in a pregnancy study. The chain employs TRBV2 and TRBJ1-1; unclear D gene. Sequencing used peripheral blood, obtained in the third trimester of pregnancy. CDR3 coding DNA: TGTGCCAGCAGTCGGAGACCCACTGAAGCTTTCTTT. This codes for CASSRRPTEAFF.